This is a list of T cell receptor beta chains from one sample in a study of blood T cell repertoires in COVID-19. Produced via immunoSEQ multiplex PCR; TCRdb's table is partial and in-frame only. The sample lists under 350,000 clones; around 88% were seen once. Source material: peripheral blood. These receptors were collected from a middle-aged man with acute or convalescent COVID-19. CDR3s include the opening cysteine and the closing phenylalanine or tryptophan. A D gene is named only where the DNA matches it firmly. Part of the rows lack a size; the others show once, few, many or a class for expanded clones.

>TRBJ1-6|TRBV5-1|-|-
CASGSGADYNSPLHF
TGCGCCAGCGGCAGCGGGGCCGATTATAATTCACCCCTCCACTTT
>TRBJ1-5|TRBV12-5|-|once
CASGSDIGQGMSQPQHF
TGTGCTAGTGGTTCGGATATCGGGCAGGGAATGAGCCAGCCCCAGCATTTT
>TRBJ1-5|TRBV19|-|-
CASSRKWQNSNQPQHF
TGTGCCAGTAGTAGAAAGTGGCAAAATAGCAATCAGCCCCAGCATTTT
>TRBJ1-5|TRBV6-5|TRBD1|few
CASSWDRYNQPQHF
TGTGCCAGCAGTTGGGACAGATACAATCAGCCCCAGCATTTT
>TRBJ1-5|TRBV12-3/TRBV12-4|-|once
CASSNTDQPQHF
TGTGCCAGCAGCAACACCGATCAGCCCCAGCATTTT
>TRBJ1-2|TRBV2|TRBD1|once
CASSEANRGGYTF
TGTGCCAGCAGTGAAGCAAACAGGGGTGGCTACACCTTC
>TRBJ2-2|TRBV4-1|TRBD1|-
CASSQKGQGDTGELFF
TGCGCCAGCAGCCAGAAGGGACAGGGTGACACCGGGGAGCTGTTTTTT
>TRBJ1-1|TRBV19|-|-
CASSIRAGVNTEAFF
TGTGCCAGTAGTATAAGGGCAGGGGTAAACACTGAAGCTTTCTTT
>TRBJ2-3|TRBV5-1|-|-
CASSFGGIQDTQYF
TGCGCCAGCAGCTTCGGAGGGATTCAAGATACGCAGTATTTT
>TRBJ1-3|TRBV2|TRBD1|-
CASSLYSTGTGNTIYF
TGTGCCAGCAGTTTATATTCGACAGGGACTGGAAACACCATATATTTT
>TRBJ1-2|TRBV15|-|-
CATSRDSGQIYGYTF
TGTGCCACCAGCAGAGATAGTGGGCAGATCTATGGCTACACCTTC
>TRBJ1-3|TRBV11-2|TRBD1|-
CASSLTGVTGNTIYF
TGTGCCAGCAGCTTGACAGGGGTTACGGGAAACACCATATATTTT
>TRBJ2-1|TRBV10-3|TRBD2|-
CAISEGGGGPGYNEQFF
TGTGCCATCAGTGAGGGCGGGGGGGGACCCGGATACAATGAGCAGTTCTTC
>TRBJ2-7|TRBV19|TRBD1|-
CASGRGRDYEQYF
TGTGCCAGTGGCAGGGGGCGAGACTACGAGCAGTACTTC